This T cell receptor (beta chain) is drawn from a study of shared clonotypes between healthy human individuals. The overall study: Three CD4 naive, three CD4 memory, two CD8 naive and one CD8 memory plate were used per donor.

Trimming took 5 bases from V and 4 from J; bases not matched to a gene: 10. Germline CDR1 and CDR2: MNHEY and SMNVEV (reference sequence). This CDR3 is built from 16 residues. The method was immunoSEQ multiplex PCR; TCRdb's version includes in-frame clones alone and lacks a portion of them. The sample lists roughly 2.1 million clones, 85% to 95% occurring once. CD45RO-negative cells were positively selected for CCR7, leaving out terminally differentiated effector memory CD45RA+ cells. Healthy HIV-negative adults with no recent acute infections or vaccinations were recruited as donors. The chain recombines TRBV27 with TRBJ1-4; 7 bases map to TRBD1. The sample comprised naive CD8+ T cells from PBMCs. The origin of this receptor is a man younger than 35 in good health. Some clones in this sample may be carry-over from other donors' samples. The CDR3 loop is CASSPQGEGYNEKLFF. The CDR3 nucleotides read TGTGCCAGCAGTCCCCAGGGGGAGGGTTATAATGAAAAACTGTTTTTT.